The following is a T cell receptor beta chain sequence with its context. The CDR3 totals 17 residues. The V segment lost 3 bases and the J segment 2 bases; nucleotides outside the gene matches: 9. The germline V gene has CDR1 LNHDA and CDR2 SQIVND (reference sequence). This sample is drawn from a study of memory CD4+ T cells and cytomegalovirus serostatus. The table came from immunoSEQ multiplex PCR; TCRdb's copy has only in-frame clones and leaves some out. The sample carries 35,000 to 50,000 clones, about four fifths recorded once. Single viable CD3+CD4+CD8-CD45RO+ cells were sorted as the memory CD4+ T cells.

The gene calls are TRBV19 and TRBJ2-1; 8 bases align to TRBD1. The sample consisted of memory CD4+ T cells from blood. The receptor's source is an adult in good health and CMV-seronegative. Here the CDR3 reads CASSIMGGTGAYNEQFF. Here the CDR3 DNA reads TGTGCCAGTAGTATCATGGGCGGGACAGGAGCCTACAATGAGCAGTTCTTC.